This TCR beta chain was sequenced for a study of Ad26.COV2.S vaccination and SARS-CoV-2 variants. Treatment: around 19 received Ad26.COV2.S at low or high dose, single or two shots; about 5 received placebo; per-sample allocation not given. Samples analyzed were those drawn on day 63 after the first vaccine or placebo injection. Here immunoSEQ multiplex PCR was the method, and the copy in TCRdb shows in-frame clones only, minus some. The table records about 330,000 clones, 85% to 90% of them present only once. Germline-derived CDR1 and CDR2 are LNHDA and SQIVND (reference sequence). The length of the CDR3 is 13 residues. Trimming took 3 bases from V and 8 from J, leaving 13 bases between them.

The chain carries TRBV19 and TRBJ1-1, with D hard to call. Here the sequenced sample was peripheral blood, taken in a trial of Ad26.COV2.S vaccine versus placebo. This TCR derives from a person aged 18-65 years who received the Ad26.COV2.S COVID-19 vaccine or a placebo. The CDR3 coding sequence is TGTGCCAGTAGTATCGGCGGGAAGACGGAAGCTTTCTTT. Translation: CASSIGGKTEAFF.